This T cell receptor beta chain was recorded in a study of Graves' ophthalmopathy and Graves' hyperthyroidism. Study-wide background: Ophthalmopathy absent within 18 months of follow-up marked hyperthyroidism as stable.

Turning to this clonotype: What it binds is not known. This may arise from a read error, as a much more abundant clone is one base away.

Ineligible for inclusion were patients with other autoimmune diseases, uncontrolled infections, pregnancy or lactation. The CDR3 contains 14 residues. The germline V gene has CDR1 MNHEY and CDR2 SVGAGI. CDR3 regions of TCR beta were amplified from RNA transcripts. After a first-round RT-PCR with HTBI primers, a second-round multiplex PCR was run. MiXCR, run by TCRdb on the multiplex PCR reads, gives a single entry per CDR3 protein. Of around 520,000 distinct CDR3 sequences listed, approximately 35% are singletons. General study results and limits: Among thyroid clonotypes expanded above 0.001 frequency, most also appeared in blood.

This chain links TRBV6-5 with TRBJ2-7; 7 bases fit TRBD1. The sequence was obtained from an adult man with Graves' hyperthyroidism. The sample comprised peripheral blood or thyroid tissue (not recorded which). The CDR3 nucleotides are TGTGCCAGCAGTGGAGGACAGGTCCCCTACGAGCAGTGCTTC. This sequence encodes CASSGGQVPYEQCF.